This T cell receptor beta chain was found in a study of blood T cells in healthy people across ages. The use of a sample-barcoded 5' primer and a J-beta primer mix characterized a second PCR of about 6 to 11 cycles. Each CDR3 protein is one row after TCRdb ran MiXCR on the 5' RACE reads. Seen here are approximately 790,000 distinct CDR3 sequences, around 62% observed once, and the top ten hold 25% to 35%. The length of the CDR3 is 14 residues. Trimming stripped 4 bases from V and 1 base from J, with 9 bases between. The germline gives CDR1 SGHVS, CDR2 FQNEAQ. Sequencing input: blood. This TCR was recovered from a man aged 30 to 45 in good health. The chain carries TRBV7-8 and TRBJ2-3; D perhaps matches TRBD1 (6 bases). The chain's CDR3 is CASSSRGRTDTQYF. DNA of the CDR3: TGTGCCAGCAGCTCCAGGGGACGCACAGATACGCAGTATTTT. The full variable domain, with the rest looked up from reference TRBV7-8 and TRBJ2-3, is GAGVSQSPRYKVAKRGQDVALRCDPISGHVSLFWYQQALGQGPEFLTYFQNEAQLDKSGLPSDRFFAERPEGSVSTLKIQRTQQEDSAVYLCASSSRGRTDTQYFGPGTRLTVL.